The 23 T cell receptor beta chains below all came from one sample that was sequenced in a study of T cells in Graves' hyperthyroidism and ophthalmopathy. Amplification of TCR beta CDR3 regions used RNA as the template. Researchers ran a first-round RT-PCR on the TCR CDR3 using the HTBI primer set. TCRdb called the multiplex PCR reads again in MiXCR, with one record for every CDR3 protein. The profile shows some 600,000 distinct CDR3 sequences, approximately 15% of them singletons. What was sequenced was blood. The receptors originated from a woman aged 25 to 39 with Graves' hyperthyroidism that later progressed to Graves' ophthalmopathy.

The table lists this clonotype with many counts. The chain combines TRBV12-3 or TRBV12-4 with TRBJ2-7; 12 nucleotides line up with TRBD1. The J segment lost 2 bases and the V segment lost 6 bases, leaving 8 bases of the junction unmatched. CDR3 length: 16 amino acids. In DNA, the CDR3 is TGTGCCAGCAGCCCCCCCGGGACAGGGGGCACCTACGAGCAGTACTTC. The encoded protein is CASSPPGTGGTYEQYF.

As to this clonotype: This may arise from a read error, as a much more abundant clone is one base away. This chain links TRBV29-1 with TRBJ2-5, with 10 bases lining up with TRBD1. The CDR3 length is 14 residues. With 4 bases clipped from V and 5 bases from J, the junction kept 7 bases outside the gene matches. CDR1 SQVTM and CDR2 ANQGSEA come from the germline V gene. CDR3 in amino acids: CSVGTGGAKETQYF. CDR3 DNA: TGCAGCGTTGGGACAGGGGGAGCGAAGGAGACCCAGTACTTC.

CDR3 in DNA: TGTGCTAGTGGAACGATGGGACAGTACTATGGCTACACCTTC. It encodes CASGTMGQYYGYTF. This sequence joins TRBV12-5 and TRBJ1-2; 7 bases are shared with TRBD1. This CDR3 has 14 amino acids. The V and J ends lost 6 bases and 3 bases, in that order; junction bases with no gene match: 7. The germline CDR1 and CDR2 sequences are LGHNT and FRNRAP.

This clonotype has at least ten counts. The chain joins TRBV9 to TRBJ2-1; 13 bases align to TRBD2. This CDR3 region has 18 residues. V trimming: 4 bases; J trimming: 9 bases; junction bases outside the gene matches: 16. Germline V lookup: CDR1 SGDLS, CDR2 YYNGEE. CDR3 bases: TGTGCCAGCAGCCCGCGGACTAGCGGGAGACGTACAGACGTTGAGCAGTTCTTC. Translated: CASSPRTSGRRTDVEQFF. The entire variable domain, with the rest obtained from reference TRBV9 and TRBJ2-1, is as follows: DSGVTQTPKHLITATGQRVTLRCSPRSGDLSVYWYQQSLDQGLQFLIQYYNGEERAKGNILERFSAQQFPDLHSELNLSSLELGDSALYFCASSPRTSGRRTDVEQFFGPGTRLTVL.

This clonotype was counted many times. The chain combines TRBV28 with TRBJ1-2; tentatively, D is TRBD1 (5 bases). Germline CDR1 reads MDHEN; CDR2 reads SYDVKM. V lost 2 bases and J lost 4, with 11 bases in between. The CDR3 runs 14 residues. The CDR3 DNA follows: TGTGCCAGCAGTTTAGAGACAGCCCTCTATGGCTACACCTTC. Translating it yields CASSLETALYGYTF.

Many counts were recorded for this clonotype. The V gene is TRBV7-2, the J gene TRBJ2-1; 8 positions match TRBD1. Germline assignment: CDR1 SGHTA and CDR2 FQGNSA. With 3 bases clipped from V and 1 base from J, the junction kept 2 bases outside the gene matches. The CDR3 length is 15 residues. In DNA form, the CDR3 reads TGTGCCAGCAGCTTGACAGGGGTTTCCTACAATGAGCAGTTCTTC. Protein product: CASSLTGVSYNEQFF.

This clonotype was recorded at least ten times. The V and J genes are TRBV20-1 and TRBJ2-7; 8 bases map to TRBD2. The CDR3 consists of 14 residues. V shed 6 bases, J shed 0 bases, and the junction held 7 bases outside the gene matches. Germline V gives CDR1 DFQATT, CDR2 SNEGSKA (reference sequence). The CDR3 protein is CSANTGGFSYEQYF. CDR3 bases: TGCAGTGCCAATACGGGAGGGTTCTCCTACGAGCAGTACTTC.

This clonotype was recorded many times. The genes are TRBV2 and TRBJ2-5; the D is unclear. CDR3 length: 13 residues. The V end lost 7 bases, the J end lost 3 bases, and 12 bases lay between the germline ends. Germline loops: CDR1 SNHLY, CDR2 FYNNEI. This CDR3 reads CASTFTPEETQYF. In DNA, the CDR3 is TGTGCCAGCACTTTTACCCCAGAAGAGACCCAGTACTTC.

Comments on this clonotype: A read error is possible here, since a much larger clone lies one base away. The V call is TRBV28, the J call TRBJ2-7, with D perhaps matching TRBD1 (5 bases). CDR1 and CDR2 from the germline V gene are MDHEN and SYDVKM. The CDR3 is 15 amino acids. The ends were cut back, 4 bases at V and 3 bases at J, with 16 bases in the middle. CDR3 in amino acids: CASSSTTVESYEQYF. CDR3 coding DNA: TGTGCCAGCAGTTCGACGACAGTGGAAAGCTACGAGCAGTACTTC.

A few counts support this clonotype. This chain joins TRBV5-1 and TRBJ2-1; TRBD1 agrees at 11 bases. Germline assignment: CDR1 SGHRS and CDR2 YFSETQ. There are 16 residues in the CDR3. With 2 bases clipped from V and 8 bases from J, the junction kept 9 bases outside the gene matches. The DNA for the CDR3 is TGCGCCAGCAGCTTAGAAGGGACAGGGGGTGTGGATGAGCAGTTCTTC. Its translation is CASSLEGTGGVDEQFF.

In its sample, this clonotype was seen many times. V is TRBV29-1 and J is TRBJ2-7; 7 bases are a match to TRBD1. Germline V lookup: CDR1 SQVTM, CDR2 ANQGSEA. The CDR3 loop spans 13 amino acids. Unmatched junction bases numbered 3, after V lost 4 bases and J lost 0 bases. This CDR3 reads CSVVQGSSYEQYF. The CDR3 nucleotides read TGCAGCGTTGTACAGGGGAGCTCCTACGAGCAGTACTTC.

In this sample, this clonotype turned up a few times. This chain uses TRBV5-6 with TRBJ2-2; unclear D gene. Germline V gives CDR1 SGHDT, CDR2 YYEEEE. V lost 5 bases and J lost 3, with 8 bases in between. The CDR3 has 13 amino acids. CDR3 amino acids: CASRHSYTGELFF. In nucleotides, the CDR3 is TGTGCCAGCAGACATAGCTACACCGGGGAGCTGTTTTTT.

This clonotype has only a few counts. The CDR3 is CASSPLRGGEFNEQFF. The CDR3 nucleotides are TGTGCCAGCAGCCCCTTACGGGGGGGAGAATTCAATGAGCAGTTCTTC. The rearrangement links TRBV14 to TRBJ2-1; 8 bases line up with TRBD2. Trimming at V came to 4 bases and at J to 6 bases, leaving 11 bases not matched to a gene. This CDR3 has 16 residues. The germline V gene encodes CDR1 SGHDN and CDR2 FVKESK.

This clonotype was seen many times. The chain recombines TRBV27 with TRBJ2-5; D possibly uses TRBD1 or TRBD2 (5 bases each). The CDR3 is 14 amino acids. Germline lookup yields CDR1 MNHEY and CDR2 SMNVEV (reference sequence). V lost 4 bases to trimming and J lost 4 bases, with 13 bases between them. CDR3 coding DNA: TGTGCCAGCAGTTCGTTGCGTGGGGGAGAGACCCAGTACTTC. Protein: CASSSLRGGETQYF.

The rearrangement joins TRBV2 to TRBJ2-3; TRBD2 matches 9 bases. The CDR3 sequence is 14 residues long. V shed 7 bases, J shed 3 bases, and the junction held 5 bases outside the gene matches. CDR1 SNHLY and CDR2 FYNNEI come from the germline V gene. CDR3 nucleotide sequence: TGTGCCAGCAAGAAAAGCGGGGGGACAGATACGCAGTATTTT. As protein: CASKKSGGTDTQYF.

This clonotype was detected only a few times. The chain joins TRBV4-1 to TRBJ1-3; maybe TRBD1 (5 bases). The germline V and J ends were trimmed by 0 bases and 0 bases, with 12 bases remaining between them. The CDR3 covers 17 residues. Germline CDR1 is MGHRA and CDR2 is YSYEKL. CDR3 bases: TGCGCCAGCAGCCAAGATCGGGGGGTCTACTCTGGAAACACCATATATTTT. Translating it yields CASSQDRGVYSGNTIYF.

This clonotype was counted ten times or more. This chain links TRBV30 with TRBJ1-5, with D perhaps matching TRBD1 (5 bases). V was clipped by 2 bases and J by 5 bases, with 10 bases between them. Germline CDR1 reads GTSNPN; CDR2 reads SVGIG (reference sequence). The CDR3 covers 13 residues. This CDR3 is CAWSRGLYQPQHF. The CDR3 DNA is TGTGCCTGGAGTAGGGGACTCTATCAGCCCCAGCATTTT.

This clonotype was found many times. This chain links TRBV20-1 with TRBJ2-5; tentatively, D is TRBD1 (6 bases). The V gene's germline CDR1 is DFQATT and CDR2 SNEGSKA (reference sequence). Trimming took 1 base from V and 1 from J, leaving 7 bases between them. This CDR3 has 13 residues. CDR3 sequence reads: CSARGTAQETQYF. CDR3 DNA sequence: TGCAGTGCTAGAGGGACAGCCCAAGAGACCCAGTACTTC.

Ten or more counts support this clonotype. The chain links TRBV5-1 to TRBJ2-2; D remains ambiguous. The V gene's germline CDR1 is SGHRS and CDR2 YFSETQ. The CDR3 has 16 residues. V shed 4 bases and J shed 0 bases, with 13 bases lying between them. The CDR3 DNA follows: TGCGCCAGCAGCCTTGGGTTGCACCCGAACACCGGGGAGCTGTTTTTT. Amino acid sequence: CASSLGLHPNTGELFF.

This clonotype was seen ten or more times. The chain joins TRBV2 to TRBJ2-4; 10 bases align to TRBD1. With V trimmed by 6 bases and J by 0 bases, 5 bases remained unmatched. The germline gives CDR1 SNHLY, CDR2 FYNNEI. The CDR3 is 16 amino acids. Written as DNA, the CDR3 is TGTGCCAGCAGACTGGACAGGGGGGTAGCCAAAAACATTCAGTACTTC. Protein: CASRLDRGVAKNIQYF.

Many counts were recorded for this clonotype. V is TRBV20-1 and J is TRBJ2-7; 7 bases are shared with TRBD1. This CDR3 contains 13 residues. Germline V CDR1 and CDR2: DFQATT, SNEGSKA (reference sequence). This CDR3 is CSLSGTDSYEQYF. The DNA for the CDR3 is TGCAGCCTTTCCGGGACAGACTCCTACGAGCAGTACTTC.

As for this clonotype: A much larger clone is a single base away; this may be a read error. The V gene is TRBV6-1, the J gene TRBJ1-2; D unclear. This CDR3 region has 14 residues. Germline V CDR1 and CDR2: MNHNS, SASEGT. V was cut by 7 bases and J by 2 bases, with 14 bases left in between. DNA for the CDR3: TGTGCCAGCACCGAGGCATGGTGGAACTATGGCTACACCTTC. Its translation: CASTEAWWNYGYTF.

The gene calls are TRBV20-1 and TRBJ2-4; possibly TRBD2 for D (6 bases). This CDR3 has 17 residues. Looked up from germline, CDR1 is DFQATT and CDR2 is SNEGSKA (reference sequence). V was pared by 6 bases and J by 6 bases, with 27 bases between. CDR3 amino acids: CSALDGILDRAGNIQYF. The CDR3 DNA is TGCAGTGCACTGGATGGGATCCTCGACAGAGCGGGAAACATTCAGTACTTC.